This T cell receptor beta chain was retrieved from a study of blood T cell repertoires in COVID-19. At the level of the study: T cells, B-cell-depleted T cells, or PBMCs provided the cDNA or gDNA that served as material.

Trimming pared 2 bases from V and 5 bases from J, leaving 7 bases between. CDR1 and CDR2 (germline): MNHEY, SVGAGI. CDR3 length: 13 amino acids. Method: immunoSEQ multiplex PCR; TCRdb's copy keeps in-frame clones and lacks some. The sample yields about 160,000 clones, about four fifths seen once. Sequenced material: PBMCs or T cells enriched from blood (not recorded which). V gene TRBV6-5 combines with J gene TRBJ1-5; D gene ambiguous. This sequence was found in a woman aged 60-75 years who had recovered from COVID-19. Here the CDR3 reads CASSYREHQPQHF. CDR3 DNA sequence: TGTGCCAGCAGTTACAGGGAGCATCAGCCCCAGCATTTT.